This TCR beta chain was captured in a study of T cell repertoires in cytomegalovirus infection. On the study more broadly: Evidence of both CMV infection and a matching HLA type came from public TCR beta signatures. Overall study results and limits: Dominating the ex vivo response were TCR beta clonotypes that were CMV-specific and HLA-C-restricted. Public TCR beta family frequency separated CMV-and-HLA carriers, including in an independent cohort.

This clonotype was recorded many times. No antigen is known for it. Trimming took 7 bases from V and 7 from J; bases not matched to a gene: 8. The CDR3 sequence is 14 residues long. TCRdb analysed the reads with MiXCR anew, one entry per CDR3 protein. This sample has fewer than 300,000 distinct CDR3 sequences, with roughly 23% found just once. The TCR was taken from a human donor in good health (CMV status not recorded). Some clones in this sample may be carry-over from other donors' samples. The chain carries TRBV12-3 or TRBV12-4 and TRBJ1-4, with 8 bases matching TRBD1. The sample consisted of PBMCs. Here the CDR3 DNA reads TGTGCCAGCAACCAACAGGGGGAAGGTGAAAAACTGTTTTTT. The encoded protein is CASNQQGEGEKLFF.